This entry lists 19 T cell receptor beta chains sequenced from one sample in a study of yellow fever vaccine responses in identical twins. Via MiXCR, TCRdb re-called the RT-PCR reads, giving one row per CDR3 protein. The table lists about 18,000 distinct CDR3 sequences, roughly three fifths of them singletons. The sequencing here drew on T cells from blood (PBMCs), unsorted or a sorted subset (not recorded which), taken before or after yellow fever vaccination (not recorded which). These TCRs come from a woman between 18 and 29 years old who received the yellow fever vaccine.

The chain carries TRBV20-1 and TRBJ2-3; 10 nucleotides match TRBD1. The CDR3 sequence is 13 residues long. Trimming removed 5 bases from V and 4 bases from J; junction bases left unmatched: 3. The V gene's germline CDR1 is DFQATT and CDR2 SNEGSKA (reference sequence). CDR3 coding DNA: TGCAGTGCTCCGGGACAGGGGTCAGATACGCAGTATTTT. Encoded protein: CSAPGQGSDTQYF.

The CDR3 DNA follows: TGTGCCAGCAGCCAAGACACAGGGATCACTGAAGCTTTCTTT. This codes for CASSQDTGITEAFF. The chain carries TRBV3-1 and TRBJ1-1, with D possibly TRBD1 on 6 matching bases. The CDR3 sequence is 14 residues long. From germline, CDR1 is LGHDT and CDR2 YNNKEL (reference sequence). V was pared by 0 bases and J by 4 bases, with 9 bases between.

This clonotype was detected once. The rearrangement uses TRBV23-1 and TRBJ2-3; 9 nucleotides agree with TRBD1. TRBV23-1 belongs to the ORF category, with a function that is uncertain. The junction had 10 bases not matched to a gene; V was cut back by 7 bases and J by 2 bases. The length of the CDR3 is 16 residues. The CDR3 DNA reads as TGCGCCAGCACCTTAAGACAGGGGGGGCCCACAGATACGCAGTATTTT. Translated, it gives CASTLRQGGPTDTQYF.

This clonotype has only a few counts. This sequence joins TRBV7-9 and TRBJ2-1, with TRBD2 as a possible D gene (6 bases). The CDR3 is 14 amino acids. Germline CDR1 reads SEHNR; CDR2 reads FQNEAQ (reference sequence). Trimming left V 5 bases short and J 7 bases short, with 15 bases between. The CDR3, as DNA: TGTGCCAGCAGCGTTAACACGGGGAGGAATGAGCAGTTCTTC. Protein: CASSVNTGRNEQFF.

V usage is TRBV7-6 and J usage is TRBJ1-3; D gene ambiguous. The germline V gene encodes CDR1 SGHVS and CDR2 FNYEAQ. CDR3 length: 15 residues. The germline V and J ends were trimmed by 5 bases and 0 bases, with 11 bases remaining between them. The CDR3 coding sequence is TGTGCCAGCAGCCCCGGCCCAGGCTCTGGAAACACCATATATTTT. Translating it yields CASSPGPGSGNTIYF.

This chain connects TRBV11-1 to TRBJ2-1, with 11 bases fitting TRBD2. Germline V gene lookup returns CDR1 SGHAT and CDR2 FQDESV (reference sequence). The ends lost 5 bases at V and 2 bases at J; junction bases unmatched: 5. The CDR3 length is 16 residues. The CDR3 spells CASSPPGLAAYNEQFF. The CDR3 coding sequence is TGTGCCAGCAGCCCTCCGGGACTAGCGGCCTACAATGAGCAGTTCTTC.

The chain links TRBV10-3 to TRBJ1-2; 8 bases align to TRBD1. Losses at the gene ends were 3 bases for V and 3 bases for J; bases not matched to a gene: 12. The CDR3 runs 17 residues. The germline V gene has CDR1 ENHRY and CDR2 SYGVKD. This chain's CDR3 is CAISERGQASPYYGYTF. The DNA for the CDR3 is TGTGCCATCAGTGAAAGGGGACAGGCTTCACCCTACTATGGCTACACCTTC.

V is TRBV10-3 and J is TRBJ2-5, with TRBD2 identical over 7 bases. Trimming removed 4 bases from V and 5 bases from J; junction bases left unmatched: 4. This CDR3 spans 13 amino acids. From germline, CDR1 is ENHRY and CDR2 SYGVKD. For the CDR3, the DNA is TGTGCCATCAGTGGGGGGAGGGCGGAGACCCAGTACTTC. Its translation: CAISGGRAETQYF.

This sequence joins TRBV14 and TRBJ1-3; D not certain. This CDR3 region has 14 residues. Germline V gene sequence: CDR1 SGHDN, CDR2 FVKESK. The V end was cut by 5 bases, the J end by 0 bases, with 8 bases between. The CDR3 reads CASSEGISGNTIYF. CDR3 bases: TGTGCCAGCAGCGAAGGGATCTCTGGAAACACCATATATTTT.

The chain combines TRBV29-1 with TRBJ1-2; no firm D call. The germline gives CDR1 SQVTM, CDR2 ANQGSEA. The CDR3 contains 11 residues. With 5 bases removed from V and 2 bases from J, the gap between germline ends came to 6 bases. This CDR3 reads CSVQENYGYTF. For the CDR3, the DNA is TGCAGCGTTCAGGAAAACTATGGCTACACCTTC.

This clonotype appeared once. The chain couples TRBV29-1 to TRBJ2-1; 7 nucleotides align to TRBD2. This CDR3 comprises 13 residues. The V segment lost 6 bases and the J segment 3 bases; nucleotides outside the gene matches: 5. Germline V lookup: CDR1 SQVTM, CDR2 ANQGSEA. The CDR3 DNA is TGCAGCGTCCCGGGGGACTACTACAATGAGCAGTTCTTC. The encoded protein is CSVPGDYYNEQFF.

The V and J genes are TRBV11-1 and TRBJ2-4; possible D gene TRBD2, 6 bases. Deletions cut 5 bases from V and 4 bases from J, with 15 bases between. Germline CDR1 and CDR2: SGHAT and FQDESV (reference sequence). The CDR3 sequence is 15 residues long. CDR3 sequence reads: CASSPPTGTKNIQYF. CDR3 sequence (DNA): TGTGCCAGCAGCCCCCCCACCGGGACTAAAAACATTCAGTACTTC.

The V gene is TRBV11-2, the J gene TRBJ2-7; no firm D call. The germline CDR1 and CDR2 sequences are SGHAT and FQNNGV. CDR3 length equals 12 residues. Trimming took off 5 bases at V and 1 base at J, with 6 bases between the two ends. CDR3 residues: CASSENSYEQYF. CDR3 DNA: TGTGCCAGCAGCGAAAATTCCTACGAGCAGTACTTC.

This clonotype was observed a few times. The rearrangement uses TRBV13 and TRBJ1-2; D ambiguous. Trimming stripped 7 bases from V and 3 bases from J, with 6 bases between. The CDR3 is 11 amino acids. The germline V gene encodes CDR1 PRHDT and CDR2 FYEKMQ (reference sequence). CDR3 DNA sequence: TGTGCCAGCACCCCCGACTATGGCTACACCTTC. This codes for CASTPDYGYTF.

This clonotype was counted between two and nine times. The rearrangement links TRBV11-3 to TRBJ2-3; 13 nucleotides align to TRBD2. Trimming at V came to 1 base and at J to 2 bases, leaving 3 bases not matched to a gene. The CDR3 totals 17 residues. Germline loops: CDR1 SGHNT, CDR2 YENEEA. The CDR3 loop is CASSLGTSGSYTDTQYF. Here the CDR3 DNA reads TGTGCCAGCAGCTTAGGGACTAGCGGGAGTTACACAGATACGCAGTATTTT. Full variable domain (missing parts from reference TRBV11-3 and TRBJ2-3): EAGVVQSPRYKIIEKKQPVAFWCNPISGHNTLYWYLQNLGQGPELLIRYENEEAVDDSQLPKDRFSAERLKGVDSTLKIQPAELGDSAVYLCASSLGTSGSYTDTQYFGPGTRLTVL.

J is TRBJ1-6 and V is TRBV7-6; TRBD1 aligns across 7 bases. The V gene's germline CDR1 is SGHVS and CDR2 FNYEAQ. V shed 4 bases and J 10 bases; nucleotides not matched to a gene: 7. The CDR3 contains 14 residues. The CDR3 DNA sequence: TGTGCCAGCAGCTCGGACAGGAGCCTCTCACCCCTCCACTTT. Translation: CASSSDRSLSPLHF.

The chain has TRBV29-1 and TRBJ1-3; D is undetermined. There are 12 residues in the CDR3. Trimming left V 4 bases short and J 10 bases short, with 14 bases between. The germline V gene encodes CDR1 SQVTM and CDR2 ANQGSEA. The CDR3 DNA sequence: TGCAGCGTTGGCGCAGGCCCGAATACCATATATTTT. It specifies CSVGAGPNTIYF. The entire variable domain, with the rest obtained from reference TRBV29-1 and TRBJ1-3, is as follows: SAVISQKPSRDICQRGTSLTIQCQVDSQVTMMFWYRQQPGQSLTLIATANQGSEATYESGFVIDKFPISRPNLTFSTLTVSNMSPEDSSIYLCSVGAGPNTIYFGEGSWLTVV.

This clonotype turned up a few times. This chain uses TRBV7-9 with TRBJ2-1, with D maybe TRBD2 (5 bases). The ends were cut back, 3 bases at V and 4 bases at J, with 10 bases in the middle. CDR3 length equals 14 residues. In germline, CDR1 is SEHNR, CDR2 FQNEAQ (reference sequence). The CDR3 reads CASSLLSGYNEQFF. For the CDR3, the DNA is TGTGCCAGCAGCTTGCTAAGCGGTTACAATGAGCAGTTCTTC.

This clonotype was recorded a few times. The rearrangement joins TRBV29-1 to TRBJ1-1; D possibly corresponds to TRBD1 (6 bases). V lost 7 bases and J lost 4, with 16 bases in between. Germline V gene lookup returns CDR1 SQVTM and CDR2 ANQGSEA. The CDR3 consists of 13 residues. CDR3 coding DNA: TGCAGCGGGGAGGGGGGTTGGGGCACTGAAGCTTTCTTT. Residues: CSGEGGWGTEAFF.